This TCR beta chain was sequenced in a study of blood T cell repertoires in COVID-19. TCRdb's table, derived via immunoSEQ multiplex PCR, lists solely in-frame clones and lacks some. The sample carries 130,000 or so clones, 80% to 90% recorded once. The CDR3 runs 15 residues. Germline CDR1 is SGHNT and CDR2 is YENEEA. V was cut by 1 base and J by 0 bases, with 8 bases left in between. The TCR was taken from a middle-aged man with acute or convalescent COVID-19. The rearrangement links TRBV11-3 to TRBJ2-3; tentatively, D is TRBD2 (6 bases). Sample: peripheral blood. In DNA, the CDR3 is TGTGCCAGCAGCTTAGTGGGAGGAAGCACAGATACGCAGTATTTT. It codes for CASSLVGGSTDTQYF.